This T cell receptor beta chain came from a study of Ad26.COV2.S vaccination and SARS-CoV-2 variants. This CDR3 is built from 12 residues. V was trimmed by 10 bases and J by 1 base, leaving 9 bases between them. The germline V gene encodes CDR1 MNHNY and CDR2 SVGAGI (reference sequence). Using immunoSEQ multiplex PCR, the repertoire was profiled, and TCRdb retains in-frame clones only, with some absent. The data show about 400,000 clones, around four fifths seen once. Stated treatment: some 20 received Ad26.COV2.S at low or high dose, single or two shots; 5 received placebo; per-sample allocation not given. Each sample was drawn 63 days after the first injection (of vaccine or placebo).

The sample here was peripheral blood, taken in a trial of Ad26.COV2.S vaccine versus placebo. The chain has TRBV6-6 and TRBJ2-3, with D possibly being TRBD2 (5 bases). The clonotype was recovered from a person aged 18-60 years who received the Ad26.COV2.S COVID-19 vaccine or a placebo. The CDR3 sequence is CAILGGTDTQYF. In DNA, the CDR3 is TGTGCCATCCTCGGGGGCACAGATACGCAGTATTTT.